The clone carrying this T cell receptor beta chain was observed at least ten times. The entry originates in a study of low-dose radiotherapy and immunotherapy resistance in tumors. Unmatched junction bases numbered 6, after V lost 4 bases and J lost 5 bases. CDR3 length equals 14 residues. Germline V gene lookup returns CDR1 SEHNR and CDR2 FQNEAQ (reference sequence). Time point defined: after trial treatment. Treatment denoted: LDRT plus nivolumab, ipilimumab, low-dose cyclophosphamide and aspirin (RACIN trial). Both TCRalpha and TCRbeta chains were reverse transcribed with V-gene-specific primers. The TCRs were subjected to amplification over roughly 20 PCR cycles employing a constant-region primer in conjunction with a V-primer adapter. A single record per CDR3 protein comes from TCRdb applying MiXCR to the reads. The table records tens of thousands of distinct CDR3 sequences, less than 30% of them present only once.

V is TRBV7-9 and J is TRBJ2-7; the match to TRBD2 covers 9 bases. Sample: PBMCs, taken after low-dose radiotherapy plus immunotherapy. The sequence derives from a male donor with prostate cancer. The CDR3, as DNA: TGTGCCAGCAGCTATAGCGGGAGAACCGACGAGCAGTACTTC. This gives the protein CASSYSGRTDEQYF.